The 3 T cell receptor beta chains below all came from one sample that was sequenced in a study of human T cells and chemical hapten exposure. TCRdb redid the calling of the RACE reads with MiXCR, one entry per CDR3 protein. The top ten hold 5% to 6% of the sample, which has under 450,000 distinct CDR3 sequences, about 6% seen once. Indicated time point: patch test 2, 6 weeks after DPC sensitization. The treatment denotes: therapeutic diphenylcyclopropenone sensitization with weekly scalp DPC. Sequencing was performed on whole blood, taken in connection with sensitization to the hapten diphenylcyclopropenone (DPC). These TCRs come from a woman younger than 35 with alopecia areata. Some clones in this sample may be carry-over from other donors' samples.

This clonotype was recorded at least ten times. CDR3 in amino acids: CASSLLPGQGTGNTIYF. The CDR3 DNA sequence: TGTGCCAGCAGCTTACTACCGGGACAGGGGACTGGAAACACCATATATTTT. V usage is TRBV7-6 and J usage is TRBJ1-3; 10 bases are a match to TRBD1. The CDR3 sequence is 17 residues long. V shed 2 bases and J 2 bases; nucleotides not matched to a gene: 6. Germline assignment: CDR1 SGHVS and CDR2 FNYEAQ.

This clonotype was recorded at least ten times. The chain combines TRBV6-5 with TRBJ1-1; the D is unclear. CDR3 length equals 12 residues. The V end lost 2 bases, the J end lost 8 bases, and 9 bases lay between the germline ends. CDR1 is MNHEY, CDR2 SVGAGI, per germline. The CDR3 sequence: CASSYPKGEAFF. The CDR3, as DNA: TGTGCCAGCAGTTACCCGAAGGGAGAAGCTTTCTTT.

This clonotype has a handful of counts. The chain joins TRBV7-2 to TRBJ2-3, with D uncertain. V lost 2 bases and J lost 4, with 13 bases in between. The length of the CDR3 is 15 residues. Germline V gene data show CDR1 as SGHTA and CDR2 as FQGNSA. The CDR3 loop is CASSLPRKVPDTQYF. For the CDR3, the DNA is TGTGCCAGCAGCTTACCCCGTAAAGTCCCAGATACGCAGTATTTT. The whole variable domain, remainder taken from reference TRBV7-2 and TRBJ2-3, is GAGVSQSPSNKVTEKGKDVELRCDPISGHTALYWYRQSLGQGLEFLIYFQGNSAPDKSGLPSDRFSAERTGGSVSTLTIQRTQQEDSAVYLCASSLPRKVPDTQYFGPGTRLTVL.